This note documents a single T cell receptor beta chain sequence. Its specificity is not known. The entry originates in a study of OX40 agonist ivuxolimab in advanced cancers. Study information: The drug used for patients, ivuxolimab, was an agonistic anti-OX40 (CD134) antibody. Patients were around 83% male with ages roughly 20 to 80, mean about 54. General study results and limits: CD4+ and CD8+ blood T cells expanded clonally by week 6 at 0.1 to 3.0 mg/kg.

The study sampled blood at baseline, cycle 4 day 1, and cycle 7 day 1. The data were produced by immunoSEQ multiplex PCR, yet TCRdb's version contains in-frame clones alone and is incomplete. The sample comprises tens of thousands of clones, roughly 90% of which are singletons, and 0.3% to 0.45% rests with the top ten. Germline-derived CDR1 and CDR2 are MNHNY and SVGAGI (reference sequence). Trimming removed 6 bases at V and 7 bases at J, with 18 bases between. The CDR3 covers 15 residues. Source: CD4+ or CD8+ T cells sorted from blood, taken in a trial of the OX40 agonist ivuxolimab. This TCR came from an adult with an advanced solid tumor such as melanoma, head and neck, liver or kidney cancer. The chain uses TRBV6-6 and TRBJ2-2; TRBD1 might be the D (6 bases). CDR3 protein: CASRPQGRGGGELFF. The CDR3 DNA follows: TGTGCCAGCAGGCCCCAGGGGAGAGGGGGCGGGGAGCTGTTTTTT.